This T cell receptor beta chain was identified in a study of post-analysis software for immune sequencing data. Study-level results: Co-batched samples clustered tightly together by F measure. For normalized Chao1 diversity, multiple sclerosis patients scored significantly lower than controls did. Controls showed lower frequencies than patients for roughly 5 TRBV segments, and TRBV5-6, TRBV5-1 and TRBV20-1 were among these.

Unique molecular identifiers had been added to the TCR beta cDNA libraries. MiXCR, run by TCRdb on the PCR reads, gives a single entry per CDR3 protein. The sample holds about 210,000 distinct CDR3 sequences; over 25% are singletons and the top ten take around 3.7%. With respect to this clonotype: Its antigen is not identified.

CDR1 and CDR2 from the germline V gene are SQVTM and ANQGSEA. This CDR3 comprises 12 residues. After removal of 6 bases from V and 7 bases from J, the junction contained 6 bases not matched to a gene. The clonotype comes from a girl aged 2-17 years with multiple sclerosis. The material sequenced was blood. The rearrangement links TRBV29-1 to TRBJ1-5, with 7 bases that match TRBD1. CDR3 coding DNA: TGCAGCGTGCAGGGGGTGGACCAGCCCCAGCATTTT. Translated, it gives CSVQGVDQPQHF.